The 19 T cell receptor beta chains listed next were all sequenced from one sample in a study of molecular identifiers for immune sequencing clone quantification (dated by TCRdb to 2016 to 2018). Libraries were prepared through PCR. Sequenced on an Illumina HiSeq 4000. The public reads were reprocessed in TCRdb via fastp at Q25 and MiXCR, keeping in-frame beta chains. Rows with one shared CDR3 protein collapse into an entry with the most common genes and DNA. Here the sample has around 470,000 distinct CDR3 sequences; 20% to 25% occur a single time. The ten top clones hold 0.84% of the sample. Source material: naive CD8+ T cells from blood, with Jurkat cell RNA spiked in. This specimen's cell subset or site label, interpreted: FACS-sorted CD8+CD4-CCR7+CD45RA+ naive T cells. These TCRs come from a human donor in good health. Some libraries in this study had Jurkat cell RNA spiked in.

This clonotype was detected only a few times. CDR3 region: CSETGTSGRRSDTQYF. The CDR3 DNA follows: TGCAGTGAGACCGGGACTAGCGGGAGGAGGTCAGATACGCAGTATTTT. V gene TRBV20-1 combines with J gene TRBJ2-3; 15 positions agree with TRBD2. CDR1 and CDR2 (germline): DFQATT, SNEGSKA (reference sequence). The CDR3 length is 16 residues. After removal of 7 bases from V and 4 bases from J, the junction contained 9 bases not matched to a gene.

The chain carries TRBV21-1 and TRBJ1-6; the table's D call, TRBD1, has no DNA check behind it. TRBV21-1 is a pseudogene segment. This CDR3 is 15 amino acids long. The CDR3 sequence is CASSERTGRNSPLHF. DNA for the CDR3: TGTGCCAGCAGCGAAAGGACAGGGCGCAATTCACCCCTCCACTTT.

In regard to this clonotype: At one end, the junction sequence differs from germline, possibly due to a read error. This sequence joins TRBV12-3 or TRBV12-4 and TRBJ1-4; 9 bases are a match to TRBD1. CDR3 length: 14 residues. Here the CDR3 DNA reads TGTGTCAGCAGGAGGACAGGGGCTAATGAAAAACTGTTTTTT. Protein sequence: CVSRRTGANEKLFF.

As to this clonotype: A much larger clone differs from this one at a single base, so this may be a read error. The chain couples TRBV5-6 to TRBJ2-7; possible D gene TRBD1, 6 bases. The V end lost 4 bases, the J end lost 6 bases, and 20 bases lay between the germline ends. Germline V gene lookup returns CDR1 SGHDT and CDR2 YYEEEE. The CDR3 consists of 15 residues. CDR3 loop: CASSPAGTFLGEQYF. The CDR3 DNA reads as TGTGCCAGCAGCCCGGCAGGGACATTCCTGGGCGAGCAGTACTTC.

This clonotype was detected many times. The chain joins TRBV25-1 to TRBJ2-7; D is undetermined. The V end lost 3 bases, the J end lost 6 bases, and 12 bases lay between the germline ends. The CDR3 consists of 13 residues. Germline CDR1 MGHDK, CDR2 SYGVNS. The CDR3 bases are TGTGCCAGCAGTGATTCACCCCAAGGCGAGCAGTACTTC. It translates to CASSDSPQGEQYF.

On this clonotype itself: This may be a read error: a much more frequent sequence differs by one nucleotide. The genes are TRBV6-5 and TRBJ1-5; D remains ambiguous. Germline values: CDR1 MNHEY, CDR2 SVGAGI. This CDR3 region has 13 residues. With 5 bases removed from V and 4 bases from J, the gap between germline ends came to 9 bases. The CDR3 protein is CASSPNRNQPQHF. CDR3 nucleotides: TGTGCCAGCAGTCCAAATAGAAATCAGCCCCAGCATTTT.

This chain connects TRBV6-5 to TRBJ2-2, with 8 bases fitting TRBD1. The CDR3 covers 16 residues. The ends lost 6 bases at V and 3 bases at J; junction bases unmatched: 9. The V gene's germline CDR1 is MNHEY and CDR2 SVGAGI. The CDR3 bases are TGTGCCAGCAGCCTCCTCGACAGGGGTTACACCGGGGAGCTGTTTTTT. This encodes CASSLLDRGYTGELFF.

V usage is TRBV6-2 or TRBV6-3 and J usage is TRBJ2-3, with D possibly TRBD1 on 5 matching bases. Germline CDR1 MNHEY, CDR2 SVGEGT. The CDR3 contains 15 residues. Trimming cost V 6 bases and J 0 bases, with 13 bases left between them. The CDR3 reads CASSLGVYSTDTQYF. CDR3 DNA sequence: TGTGCCAGCAGCCTAGGGGTCTACAGCACAGATACGCAGTATTTT.

The CDR3 DNA is TGTGCCAGCAGTCCATCGGAAGGCAATCAGCCCCAGCATTTT. This translates into CASSPSEGNQPQHF. J is TRBJ1-5 and V is TRBV2; no reliable D call. The germline CDR1 and CDR2 sequences are SNHLY and FYNNEI. The CDR3 has 14 amino acids. With 5 bases removed from V and 2 bases from J, the gap between germline ends came to 10 bases.

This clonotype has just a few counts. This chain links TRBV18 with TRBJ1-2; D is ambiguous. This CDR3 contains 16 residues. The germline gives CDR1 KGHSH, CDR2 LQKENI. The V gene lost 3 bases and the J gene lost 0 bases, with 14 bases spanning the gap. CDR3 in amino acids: CASSPQPRNSNYGYTF. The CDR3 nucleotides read TGTGCCAGCTCACCCCAACCCAGAAATTCTAACTATGGCTACACCTTC.

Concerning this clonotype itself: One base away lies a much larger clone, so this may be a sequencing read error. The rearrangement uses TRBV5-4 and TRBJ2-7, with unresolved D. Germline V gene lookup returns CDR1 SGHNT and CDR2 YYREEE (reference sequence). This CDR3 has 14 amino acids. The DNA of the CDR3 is TGTGCCAGCAGCTTGCGAGGTCGCACCTACGAGCAGCACTTC. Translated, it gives CASSLRGRTYEQHF.

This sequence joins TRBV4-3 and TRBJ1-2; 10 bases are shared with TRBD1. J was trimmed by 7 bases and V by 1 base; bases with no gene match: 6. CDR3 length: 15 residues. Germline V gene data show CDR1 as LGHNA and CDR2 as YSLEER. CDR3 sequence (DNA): TGCGCCAGCAGCCAAGTGGGACAGGGGATCCGTGGCTACACCTTC. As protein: CASSQVGQGIRGYTF.

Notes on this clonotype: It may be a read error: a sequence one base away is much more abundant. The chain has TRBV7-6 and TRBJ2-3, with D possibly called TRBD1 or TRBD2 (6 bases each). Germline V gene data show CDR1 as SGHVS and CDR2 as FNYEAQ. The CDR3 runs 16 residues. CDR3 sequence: CASSLVIGGGTDTRYF. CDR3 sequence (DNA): TGTGCCAGCAGCTTAGTCATCGGGGGCGGCACAGATACGCGGTATTTT.

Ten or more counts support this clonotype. In DNA, the CDR3 is TGTGCCACCAGAGGCGGCCCGACAGGGGTTGATGAGCAGTTCTTC. Translated, it gives CATRGGPTGVDEQFF. The V call is TRBV15, the J call TRBJ2-1; 8 positions match TRBD1. This CDR3 spans 15 amino acids. Germline V lookup: CDR1 LNHNV, CDR2 YYDKDF (reference sequence). J was trimmed by 8 bases and V by 6 bases; bases with no gene match: 12.

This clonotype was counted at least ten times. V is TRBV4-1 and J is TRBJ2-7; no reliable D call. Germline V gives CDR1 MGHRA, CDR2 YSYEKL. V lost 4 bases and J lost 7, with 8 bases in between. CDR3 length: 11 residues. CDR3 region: CASSPGSEQYF. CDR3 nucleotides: TGCGCCAGCAGCCCAGGATCGGAGCAGTACTTC.

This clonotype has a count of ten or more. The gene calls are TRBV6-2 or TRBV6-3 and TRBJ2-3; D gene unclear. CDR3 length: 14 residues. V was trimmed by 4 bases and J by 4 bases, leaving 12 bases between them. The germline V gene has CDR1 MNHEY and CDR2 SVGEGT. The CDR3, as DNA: TGTGCCAGCAGTTTGCCCCTTGTCGCAGATACGCAGTATTTT. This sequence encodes CASSLPLVADTQYF.

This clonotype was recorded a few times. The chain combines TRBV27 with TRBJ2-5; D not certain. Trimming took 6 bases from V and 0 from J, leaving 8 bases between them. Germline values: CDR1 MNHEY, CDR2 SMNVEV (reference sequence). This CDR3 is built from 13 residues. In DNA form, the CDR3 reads TGTGCCAGCAGCCCTATTCACCAAGAGACCCAGTACTTC. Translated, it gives CASSPIHQETQYF.

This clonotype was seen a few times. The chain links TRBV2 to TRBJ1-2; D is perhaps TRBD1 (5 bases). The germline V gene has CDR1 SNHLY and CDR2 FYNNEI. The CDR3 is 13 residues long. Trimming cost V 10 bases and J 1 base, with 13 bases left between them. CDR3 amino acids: CAIPGEGNYGYTF. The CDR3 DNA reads TGTGCCATCCCGGGGGAGGGTAACTATGGCTACACCTTC.

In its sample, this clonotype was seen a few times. This CDR3 is CASSLPTFEQFF. The CDR3, as DNA: TGCGCCAGCAGCTTGCCGACCTTTGAGCAGTTCTTC. The V and J genes are TRBV5-1 and TRBJ2-1; D gene uncertain. Trimming shortened V by 1 base and J by 9 bases, and 8 bases separated the two germline ends. From germline, CDR1 is SGHRS and CDR2 YFSETQ. The CDR3 is 12 amino acids.